Shown below are 13 T cell receptor beta chains from a single sample sequenced in a study of OX40 agonist ivuxolimab in advanced cancers. Here immunoSEQ multiplex PCR was the method, and the copy in TCRdb shows in-frame clones only, minus some. This sample has 78,000 or so clones, with 80% to 95% found just once. The material sequenced was CD4+ or CD8+ T cells sorted from blood, taken in a trial of the OX40 agonist ivuxolimab. The origin of the receptors is an adult with an advanced solid tumor such as melanoma, head and neck, liver or kidney cancer.

The CDR3 region has the DNA TGTGCCAGCAGGGCTTTGGACTCGGCCGGGGAGCTGTTTTTT. It translates to CASRALDSAGELFF. The V gene is TRBV6-5, the J gene TRBJ2-2; tentatively, D is TRBD2 (5 bases). V was trimmed by 6 bases and J by 6 bases, leaving 14 bases between them. Germline values: CDR1 MNHEY, CDR2 SVGAGI. CDR3 length equals 14 residues.

This sequence joins TRBV28 and TRBJ1-2, with 9 bases fitting TRBD1. The V gene end was trimmed by 4 bases and the J gene end by 4 bases; junction bases not matched to a gene: 1. This CDR3 region has 13 residues. The V gene's germline CDR1 is MDHEN and CDR2 SYDVKM. CDR3 sequence: CASSWGQGYGYTF. Written as DNA, the CDR3 is TGTGCCAGCAGTTGGGGACAGGGCTATGGCTACACCTTC.

The chain links TRBV18 to TRBJ1-1; D is unresolved. The CDR3 is made up of 13 amino acids. The germline gives CDR1 KGHSH, CDR2 LQKENI. V lost 2 bases to trimming and J lost 1 base, with 5 bases between them. Here the CDR3 reads CASSPSANTEAFF. The DNA of the CDR3 is TGTGCCAGCTCACCATCCGCGAACACTGAAGCTTTCTTT.

The chain recombines TRBV5-1 with TRBJ1-2; the match to TRBD1 covers 11 bases. Germline CDR1 is SGHRS and CDR2 is YFSETQ. The trim removed 0 bases at V and 8 bases at J, leaving 9 bases unmatched. This CDR3 spans 16 amino acids. CDR3 DNA sequence: TGCGCCAGCAGCTTGGATTGGGGACAGGGGGTAGAAGGCTACACCTTC. Amino acids: CASSLDWGQGVEGYTF.

The CDR3, as DNA: TGTGCCATCAGTGGAACAGCGGGAGGGTTCTCAGATACGCAGTATTTT. This translates into CAISGTAGGFSDTQYF. The rearrangement links TRBV10-3 to TRBJ2-3, with 10 bases that match TRBD2. The CDR3 is 16 residues long. CDR1 is ENHRY, CDR2 SYGVKD, per germline. Trimming cost V 4 bases and J 4 bases; bases outside gene matches: 8.

The CDR3 nucleotides read TGTGCCAGCAGTCGGCAGAATAACTATGGCTACACCTTC. Its protein is CASSRQNNYGYTF. The chain carries TRBV2 and TRBJ1-2; D remains ambiguous. CDR1 and CDR2 (germline): SNHLY, FYNNEI. The CDR3 runs to 13 residues. Trimming shortened V by 5 bases and J by 1 base, and 8 bases separated the two germline ends.

This chain links TRBV2 with TRBJ1-6; D remains ambiguous. Germline V gene sequence: CDR1 SNHLY, CDR2 FYNNEI. This CDR3 has 16 amino acids. The ends were cut back, 2 bases at V and 8 bases at J, with 16 bases in the middle. The CDR3 loop is CASSELGRGGDSPLHF. Here the CDR3 DNA reads TGTGCCAGCAGTGAACTCGGTAGAGGCGGGGATTCACCCCTCCACTTT. Looking up the rest from reference TRBV2 and TRBJ1-6 gives the full variable domain: EPEVTQTPSHQVTQMGQEVILRCVPISNHLYFYWYRQILGQKVEFLVSFYNNEISEKSEIFDDQFSVERPDGSNFTLKIRSTKLEDSAMYFCASSELGRGGDSPLHFGNGTRLTVT.

V usage is TRBV15 and J usage is TRBJ2-5; TRBD2 is a possible D gene (6 bases). Germline V gives CDR1 LNHNV, CDR2 YYDKDF (reference sequence). This CDR3 comprises 14 residues. Deletions cut 0 bases from V and 5 bases from J, with 10 bases between. DNA for the CDR3: TGTGCCACCAGCAGAGACTCGGCGGGGGAGACCCAGTACTTC. The encoded protein is CATSRDSAGETQYF.

This chain's CDR3 is CASSHKTSTYGYTF. In nucleotides, the CDR3 is TGTGCCAGCAGCCATAAGACGTCGACCTATGGCTACACCTTC. The chain joins TRBV6-6 to TRBJ1-2; no clear D gene. Germline-derived CDR1 and CDR2 are MNHNY and SVGAGI (reference sequence). The V end lost 6 bases, the J end lost 4 bases, and 15 bases lay between the germline ends. CDR3 length: 14 residues.

Here the CDR3 reads CASGLVTTRSGNTIYF. The CDR3 DNA sequence: TGTGCTAGTGGTTTGGTAACAACACGCTCTGGAAACACCATATATTTT. The rearrangement uses TRBV12-5 and TRBJ1-3, with D uncertain. This CDR3 has 16 amino acids. With 0 bases removed from V and 0 bases from J, the gap between germline ends came to 9 bases. Germline V gene lookup returns CDR1 LGHNT and CDR2 FRNRAP.

This clone was detected only a few times. The rearrangement links TRBV7-8 to TRBJ1-5; D not resolved. V was clipped by 5 bases and J by 0 bases, with 14 bases between them. Looked up from germline, CDR1 is SGHVS and CDR2 is FQNEAQ. The CDR3 runs 16 residues. Here the CDR3 DNA reads TGTGCCAGCAGCCCTTGGACCGGTTATAGCAATCAGCCCCAGCATTTT. Translating it yields CASSPWTGYSNQPQHF.

The table lists this clone with a few counts. The J gene is TRBJ1-1, the V gene TRBV18; no clear D gene. Trimming left V 4 bases short and J 1 base short, with 4 bases between. The CDR3 runs 12 residues. Germline CDR1 KGHSH, CDR2 LQKENI. This chain's CDR3 is CASSRQNTEAFF. The CDR3 bases are TGTGCCAGCTCACGACAGAACACTGAAGCTTTCTTT.

This CDR3 is CASSLSGGGAYNEQFF. CDR3 nucleotides: TGTGCCAGCAGCTTGTCGGGCGGAGGGGCCTACAATGAGCAGTTCTTC. The V call is TRBV5-4, the J call TRBJ2-1; D possibly corresponds to TRBD2 (6 bases). Trimming pared 1 base from V and 2 bases from J, leaving 13 bases between. The germline V gene has CDR1 SGHNT and CDR2 YYREEE (reference sequence). This CDR3 has 16 residues.